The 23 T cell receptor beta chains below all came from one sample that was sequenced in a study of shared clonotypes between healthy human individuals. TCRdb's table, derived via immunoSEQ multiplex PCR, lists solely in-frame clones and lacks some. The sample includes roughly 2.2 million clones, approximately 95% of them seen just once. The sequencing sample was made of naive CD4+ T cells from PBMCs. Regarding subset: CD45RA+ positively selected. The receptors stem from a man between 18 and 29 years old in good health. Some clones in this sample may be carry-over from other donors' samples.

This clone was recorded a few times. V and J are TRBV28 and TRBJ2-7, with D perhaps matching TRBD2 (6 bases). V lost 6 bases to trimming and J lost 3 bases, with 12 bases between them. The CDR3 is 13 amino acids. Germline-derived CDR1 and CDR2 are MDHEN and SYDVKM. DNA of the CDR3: TGTGCCAGCAGCCGGGCTAGCGTCTACGAGCAGTACTTC. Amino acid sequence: CASSRASVYEQYF.

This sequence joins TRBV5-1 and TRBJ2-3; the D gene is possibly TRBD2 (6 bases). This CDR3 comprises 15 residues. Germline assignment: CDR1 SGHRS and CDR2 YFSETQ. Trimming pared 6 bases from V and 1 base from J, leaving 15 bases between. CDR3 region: CASTTVLAGTDTQYF. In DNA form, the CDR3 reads TGCGCCAGCACTACCGTACTAGCAGGCACAGATACGCAGTATTTT.

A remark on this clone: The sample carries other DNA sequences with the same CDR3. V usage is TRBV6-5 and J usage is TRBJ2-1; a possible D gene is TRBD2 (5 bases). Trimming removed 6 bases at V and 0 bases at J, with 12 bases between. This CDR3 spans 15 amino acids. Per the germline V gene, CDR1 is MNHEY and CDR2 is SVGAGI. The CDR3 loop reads CASRPLAGSYNEQFF. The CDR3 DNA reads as TGTGCCAGCAGGCCTCTAGCTGGCTCCTACAATGAGCAGTTCTTC.

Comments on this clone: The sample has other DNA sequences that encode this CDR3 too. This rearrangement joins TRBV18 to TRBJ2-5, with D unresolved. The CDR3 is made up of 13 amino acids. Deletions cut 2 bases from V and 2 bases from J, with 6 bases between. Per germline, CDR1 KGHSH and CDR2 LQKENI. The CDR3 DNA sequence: TGTGCCAGCTCACCAGGAATTCAAGAGACCCAGTACTTC. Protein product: CASSPGIQETQYF.

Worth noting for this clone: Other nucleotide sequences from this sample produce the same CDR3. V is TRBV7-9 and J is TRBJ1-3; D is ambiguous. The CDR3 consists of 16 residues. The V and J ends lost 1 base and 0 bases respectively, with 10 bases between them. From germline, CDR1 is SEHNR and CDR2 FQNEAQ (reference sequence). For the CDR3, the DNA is TGTGCCAGCAGCTTAGTTCGCGGCTCCTCTGGAAACACCATATATTTT. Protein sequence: CASSLVRGSSGNTIYF.

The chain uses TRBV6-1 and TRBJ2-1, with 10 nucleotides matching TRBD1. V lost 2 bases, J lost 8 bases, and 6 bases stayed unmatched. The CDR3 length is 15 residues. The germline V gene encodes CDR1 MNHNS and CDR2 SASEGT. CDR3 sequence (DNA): TGTGCCAGCAGTGAAAGGGACAGGGGATTGCATGAGCAGTTCTTC. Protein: CASSERDRGLHEQFF.

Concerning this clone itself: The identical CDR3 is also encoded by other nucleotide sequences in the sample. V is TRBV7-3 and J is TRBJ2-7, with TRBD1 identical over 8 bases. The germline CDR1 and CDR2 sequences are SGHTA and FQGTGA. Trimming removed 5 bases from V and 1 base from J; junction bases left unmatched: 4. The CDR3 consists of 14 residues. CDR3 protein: CASSRTGSSYEQYF. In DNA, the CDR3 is TGTGCCAGCAGCCGGACAGGGAGTTCCTACGAGCAGTACTTC.

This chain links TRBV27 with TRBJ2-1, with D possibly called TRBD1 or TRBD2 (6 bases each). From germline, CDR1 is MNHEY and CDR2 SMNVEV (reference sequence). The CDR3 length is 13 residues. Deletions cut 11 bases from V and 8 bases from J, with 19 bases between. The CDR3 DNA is TGTGCCGGGGGGACATCGGACGTCGATGAGCAGTTCTTC. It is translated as CAGGTSDVDEQFF.

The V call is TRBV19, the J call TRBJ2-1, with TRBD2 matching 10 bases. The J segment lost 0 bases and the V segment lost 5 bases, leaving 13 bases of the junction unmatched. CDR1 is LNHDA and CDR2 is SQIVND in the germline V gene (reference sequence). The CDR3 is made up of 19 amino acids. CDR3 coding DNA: TGTGCCAGTAGTGGTTGGGTTGCTAGCGGGGGCAGCTCCTACAATGAGCAGTTCTTC. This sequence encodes CASSGWVASGGSSYNEQFF.

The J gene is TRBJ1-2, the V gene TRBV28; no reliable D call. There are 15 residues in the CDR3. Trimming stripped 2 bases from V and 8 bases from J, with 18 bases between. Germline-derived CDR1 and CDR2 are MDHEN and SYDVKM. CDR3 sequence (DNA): TGTGCCAGCAGTTTAAACCCGAACACCTACGGAGGCTACACCTTC. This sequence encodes CASSLNPNTYGGYTF.

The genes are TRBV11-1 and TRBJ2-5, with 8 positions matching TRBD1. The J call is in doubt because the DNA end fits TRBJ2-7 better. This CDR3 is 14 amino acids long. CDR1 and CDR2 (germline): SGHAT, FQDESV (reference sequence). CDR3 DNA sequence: TGTGCCAGCAGCCCCGGACAGGGTGGCTACGAGCAGTACTTC. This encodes CASSPGQGGYEQYF.

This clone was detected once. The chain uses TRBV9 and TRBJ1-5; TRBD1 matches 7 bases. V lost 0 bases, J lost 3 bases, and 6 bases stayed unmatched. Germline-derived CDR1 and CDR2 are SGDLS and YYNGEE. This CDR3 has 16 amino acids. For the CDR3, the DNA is TGTGCCAGCAGCGTAGCCGGGACAGCCTCCAATCAGCCCCAGCATTTT. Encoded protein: CASSVAGTASNQPQHF.

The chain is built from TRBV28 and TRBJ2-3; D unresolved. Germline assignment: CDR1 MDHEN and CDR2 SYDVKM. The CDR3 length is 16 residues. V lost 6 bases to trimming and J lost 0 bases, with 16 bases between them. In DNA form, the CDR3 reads TGTGCCAGCAGCCTTACCAAGACGGCGAGCACAGATACGCAGTATTTT. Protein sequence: CASSLTKTASTDTQYF. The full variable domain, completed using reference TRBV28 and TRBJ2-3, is DVKVTQSSRYLVKRTGEKVFLECVQDMDHENMFWYRQDPGLGLRLIYFSYDVKMKEKGDIPEGYSVSREKKERFSLILESASTNQTSMYLCASSLTKTASTDTQYFGPGTRLTVL.

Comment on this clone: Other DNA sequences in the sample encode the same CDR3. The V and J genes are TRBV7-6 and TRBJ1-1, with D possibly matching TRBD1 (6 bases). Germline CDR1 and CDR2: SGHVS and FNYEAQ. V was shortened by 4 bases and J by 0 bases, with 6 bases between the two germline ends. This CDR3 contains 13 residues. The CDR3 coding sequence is TGTGCCAGCAGCTCAGGGGTGAACACTGAAGCTTTCTTT. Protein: CASSSGVNTEAFF.

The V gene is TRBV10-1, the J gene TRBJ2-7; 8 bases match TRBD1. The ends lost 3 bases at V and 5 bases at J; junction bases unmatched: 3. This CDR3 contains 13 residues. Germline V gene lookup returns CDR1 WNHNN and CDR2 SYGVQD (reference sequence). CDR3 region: CASSDWTGNEQYF. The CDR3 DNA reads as TGCGCCAGCAGTGACTGGACAGGGAACGAGCAGTACTTC.

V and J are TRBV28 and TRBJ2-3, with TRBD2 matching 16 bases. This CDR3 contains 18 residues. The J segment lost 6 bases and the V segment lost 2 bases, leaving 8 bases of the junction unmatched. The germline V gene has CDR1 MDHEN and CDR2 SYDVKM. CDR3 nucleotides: TGTGCCAGCAGTTTACCGGGACTAGCGGGAGGGAACAGGGATACGCAGTATTTT. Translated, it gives CASSLPGLAGGNRDTQYF. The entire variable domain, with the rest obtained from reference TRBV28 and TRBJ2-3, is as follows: DVKVTQSSRYLVKRTGEKVFLECVQDMDHENMFWYRQDPGLGLRLIYFSYDVKMKEKGDIPEGYSVSREKKERFSLILESASTNQTSMYLCASSLPGLAGGNRDTQYFGPGTRLTVL.

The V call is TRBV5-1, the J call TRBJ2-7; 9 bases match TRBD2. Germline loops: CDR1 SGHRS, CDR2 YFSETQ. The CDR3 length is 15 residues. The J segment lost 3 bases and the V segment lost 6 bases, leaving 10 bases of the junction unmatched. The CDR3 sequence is CASTLAAGGNYEQYF. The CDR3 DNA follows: TGCGCCAGCACCCTTGCGGCGGGAGGGAACTACGAGCAGTACTTC.

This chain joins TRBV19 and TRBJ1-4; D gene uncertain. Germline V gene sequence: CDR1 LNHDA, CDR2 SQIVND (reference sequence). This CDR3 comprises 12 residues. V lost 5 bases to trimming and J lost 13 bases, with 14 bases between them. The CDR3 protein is CASSRGGSTLFF. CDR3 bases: TGTGCCAGTAGTCGGGGTGGATCAACACTGTTTTTT.

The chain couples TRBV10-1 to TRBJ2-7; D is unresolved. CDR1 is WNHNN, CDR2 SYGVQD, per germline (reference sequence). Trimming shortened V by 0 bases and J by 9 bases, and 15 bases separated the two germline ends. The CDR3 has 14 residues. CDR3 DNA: TGCGCCAGCAGTGAGTCTCAGCCCCGCGGTTGGCAGTACTTC. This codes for CASSESQPRGWQYF.

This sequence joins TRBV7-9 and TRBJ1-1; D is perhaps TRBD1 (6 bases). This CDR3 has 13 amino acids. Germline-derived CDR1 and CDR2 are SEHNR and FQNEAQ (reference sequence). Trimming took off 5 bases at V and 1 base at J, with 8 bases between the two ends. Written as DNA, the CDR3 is TGTGCCAGCAGCAAGACAGGGAACACTGAAGCTTTCTTT. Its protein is CASSKTGNTEAFF. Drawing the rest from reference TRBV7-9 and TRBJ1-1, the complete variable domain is DTGVSQNPRHKITKRGQNVTFRCDPISEHNRLYWYRQTLGQGPEFLTYFQNEAQLEKSRLLSDRFSAERPKGSFSTLEIQRTEQGDSAMYLCASSKTGNTEAFFGQGTRLTVV.

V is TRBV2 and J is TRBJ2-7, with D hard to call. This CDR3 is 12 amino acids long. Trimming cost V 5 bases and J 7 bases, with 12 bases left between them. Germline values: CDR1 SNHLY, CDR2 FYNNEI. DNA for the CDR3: TGTGCCAGCAGTTACGGGTCCTGGGAGCAGTACTTC. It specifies CASSYGSWEQYF.

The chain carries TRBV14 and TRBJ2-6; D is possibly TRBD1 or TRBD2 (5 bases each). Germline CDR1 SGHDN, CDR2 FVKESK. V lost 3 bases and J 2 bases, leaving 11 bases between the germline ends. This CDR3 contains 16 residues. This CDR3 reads CASSHKWGTGANVLTF. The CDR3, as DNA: TGTGCCAGCAGCCATAAGTGGGGGACTGGGGCCAACGTCCTGACTTTC.

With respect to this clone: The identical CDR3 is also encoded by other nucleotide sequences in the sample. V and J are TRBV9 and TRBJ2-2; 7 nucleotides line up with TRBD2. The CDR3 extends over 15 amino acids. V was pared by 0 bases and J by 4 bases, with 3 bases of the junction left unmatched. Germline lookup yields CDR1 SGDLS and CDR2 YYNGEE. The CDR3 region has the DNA TGTGCCAGCAGCGTAGGAGGGAGGGGCACCGGGGAGCTGTTTTTT. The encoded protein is CASSVGGRGTGELFF.